The subject of this entry is one TCR beta chain. Its cognate antigen is unknown. Trimming left V 3 bases short and J 4 bases short, with 6 bases between. This CDR3 has 12 residues. Looked up from germline, CDR1 is MDHEN and CDR2 is SYDVKM. PCR used 60 Vbeta primers and 13 Jbeta primers. Produced via immunoSEQ multiplex PCR; TCRdb's table is partial and in-frame only. The table has around 100,000 clones, nearly 75% seen once; the top ten hold around 5%. This record comes from a study of cytomegalovirus exposure and HLA in healthy donors. On the study more broadly: In terms of ancestry, the Caucasian-associated cluster contained 81% of the roughly 400 genotyped donors.

Regarding the study as a whole: Reportedly, HLA-A and HLA-B alleles of most subjects were accurately predicted from TCR beta.

The genes are TRBV28 and TRBJ1-1, with D unclear. The TCR was taken from a man aged 25 to 40 in good health and CMV-seropositive. The specimen sequenced was PBMCs. The CDR3 loop reads CASSFYGTEAFF. The CDR3 DNA is TGTGCCAGCAGTTTTTACGGCACTGAAGCTTTCTTT.